The rows below give T cell receptor beta chains drawn from one sample of a study of blood T cells in healthy people across ages. A single record per CDR3 protein comes from TCRdb applying MiXCR to the 5' RACE reads. The sample records over 950,000 distinct CDR3 sequences, more than 30% being singletons. Sequenced sample: blood. The source of these receptors is a man between 18 and 35 years old in good health. Each CDR3 is given with its conserved first and last residue. The order of the fields is J gene, V gene, D gene, clone size, CDR3 protein, CDR3 DNA. D genes are given only for firm matches. Clone size appears in some rows only: once, few, many, or a class for an expanded clone.

J gene: TRBJ1-5; V gene: TRBV29-1; D gene: -; clone size: few; CDR3 protein: CSVGDSGVGQPQHF; CDR3 DNA: TGCAGCGTTGGGGACTCAGGGGTCGGTCAGCCCCAGCATTTT
J gene: TRBJ2-3; V gene: TRBV24-1; D gene: TRBD2; clone size: -; CDR3 protein: CVTSDPGGKTQYF; CDR3 DNA: TGTGTCACCAGTGATCCCGGGGGGAAAACGCAGTATTTT
J gene: TRBJ2-1; V gene: TRBV20-1; D gene: -; clone size: -; CDR3 protein: CSARDRGAGGSYNEQFF; CDR3 DNA: TGCAGTGCTAGAGATCGGGGGGCAGGGGGCTCCTACAATGAGCAGTTCTTC
J gene: TRBJ1-1; V gene: TRBV5-1; D gene: TRBD1; clone size: few; CDR3 protein: CASSGQGGAEAFF; CDR3 DNA: TGCGCCAGCAGCGGACAGGGTGGGGCTGAAGCTTTCTTT
J gene: TRBJ2-2; V gene: TRBV29-1; D gene: -; clone size: -; CDR3 protein: CSVRSGAGELFF; CDR3 DNA: TGCAGCGTTCGTTCGGGGGCCGGGGAGCTGTTTTTT
J gene: TRBJ2-3; V gene: TRBV5-1; D gene: -; clone size: -; CDR3 protein: CASSPEVRTVSADTQYF; CDR3 DNA: TGCGCCAGCAGCCCCGAGGTCCGGACGGTTAGCGCAGATACGCAGTATTTT
J gene: TRBJ2-1; V gene: TRBV4-3; D gene: -; clone size: -; CDR3 protein: CASSQDRRLWDEQFF; CDR3 DNA: TGCGCCAGCAGCCAAGATCGACGGCTTTGGGATGAGCAGTTCTTC
J gene: TRBJ2-5; V gene: TRBV20-1; D gene: TRBD1; clone size: few; CDR3 protein: CSAQSDRGGYETQYF; CDR3 DNA: TGCAGTGCTCAGTCCGACAGGGGAGGCTACGAGACCCAGTACTTC
J gene: TRBJ1-1; V gene: TRBV20-1; D gene: -; clone size: -; CDR3 protein: CSASSGGWDTEAFF; CDR3 DNA: TGCAGTGCTAGTAGCGGGGGTTGGGACACTGAAGCTTTCTTT
J gene: TRBJ1-5; V gene: TRBV6-6; D gene: -; clone size: few; CDR3 protein: CASSYSRGANQPQHF; CDR3 DNA: TGTGCCAGCAGTTACTCGAGGGGGGCCAATCAGCCCCAGCATTTT
J gene: TRBJ2-1; V gene: TRBV2; D gene: -; clone size: -; CDR3 protein: CASGRLVGDEQFF; CDR3 DNA: TGTGCCAGCGGTAGACTAGTAGGCGATGAGCAGTTCTTC
J gene: TRBJ1-4; V gene: TRBV7-2; D gene: -; clone size: -; CDR3 protein: CASSQAGNNEKLFF; CDR3 DNA: TGTGCCAGCAGCCAGGCAGGAAATAATGAAAAACTGTTTTTT
J gene: TRBJ1-2; V gene: TRBV7-9; D gene: -; clone size: -; CDR3 protein: CASSLIRLQGSTTGYTF; CDR3 DNA: TGTGCCAGCAGCTTAATTCGGCTGCAGGGATCGACCACTGGCTACACCTTC
J gene: TRBJ2-5; V gene: TRBV29-1; D gene: -; clone size: few; CDR3 protein: CSSVGETQYF; CDR3 DNA: TGCAGCTCCGTAGGAGAGACCCAGTACTTC
J gene: TRBJ2-7; V gene: TRBV7-8; D gene: -; clone size: once; CDR3 protein: CASSFRAGSSYERYF; CDR3 DNA: TGTGCCAGCAGCTTTCGGGCAGGGAGCTCCTACGAGCGGTACTTC
J gene: TRBJ2-7; V gene: TRBV7-9; D gene: -; clone size: -; CDR3 protein: CASSFPRETYEQYF; CDR3 DNA: TGTGCCAGCAGCTTTCCCAGGGAGACCTACGAGCAGTACTTC
J gene: TRBJ2-5; V gene: TRBV10-3; D gene: -; clone size: -; CDR3 protein: CAISEGQKETQYF; CDR3 DNA: TGTGCCATCAGTGAGGGTCAGAAAGAGACCCAGTACTTC
J gene: TRBJ1-5; V gene: TRBV20-1; D gene: -; clone size: -; CDR3 protein: CSARVWTESYQPQHF; CDR3 DNA: TGCAGTGCTAGAGTGTGGACAGAAAGCTATCAGCCCCAGCATTTT
J gene: TRBJ2-3; V gene: TRBV7-9; D gene: -; clone size: many; CDR3 protein: CASSLVGTDRTDTQYF; CDR3 DNA: TGTGCCAGCAGCTTAGTAGGGACTGATCGCACAGATACGCAGTATTTT
J gene: TRBJ1-2; V gene: TRBV15; D gene: -; clone size: -; CDR3 protein: CATSRDLQGWDGYTF; CDR3 DNA: TGTGCCACCAGCAGAGATCTCCAGGGCTGGGATGGCTACACCTTC
J gene: TRBJ1-1; V gene: TRBV9; D gene: -; clone size: once; CDR3 protein: CASSELEWVNNGAFF; CDR3 DNA: TGTGCCAGCAGCGAACTGGAGTGGGTGAATAACGGGGCTTTCTTT
J gene: TRBJ1-1; V gene: TRBV20-1; D gene: -; clone size: -; CDR3 protein: CSARTTMNTEAFF; CDR3 DNA: TGCAGTGCTAGGACAACGATGAACACTGAAGCTTTCTTT
J gene: TRBJ1-2; V gene: TRBV5-5; D gene: TRBD1; clone size: -; CDR3 protein: CASSAKAGGNGYTF; CDR3 DNA: TGTGCCAGCAGCGCGAAGGCAGGGGGAAATGGCTACACCTTC
J gene: TRBJ2-6; V gene: TRBV12-3/TRBV12-4; D gene: -; clone size: few; CDR3 protein: CASSLSFGANVLTF; CDR3 DNA: TGTGCCAGCAGTTTAAGTTTTGGGGCCAACGTCCTGACTTTC
J gene: TRBJ1-5; V gene: TRBV7-2; D gene: -; clone size: few; CDR3 protein: CASSFGAVIDQPQHF; CDR3 DNA: TGTGCCAGCAGCTTTGGGGCAGTTATCGATCAGCCCCAGCATTTT
J gene: TRBJ1-5; V gene: TRBV18; D gene: -; clone size: -; CDR3 protein: CASSPDNNQPQHF; CDR3 DNA: TGTGCCAGCTCACCAGACAATAATCAGCCCCAGCATTTT
J gene: TRBJ2-7; V gene: TRBV4-1; D gene: -; clone size: -; CDR3 protein: CASSRGPSANEQYF; CDR3 DNA: TGCGCCAGCAGCCGTGGCCCGTCCGCCAACGAGCAGTACTTC
J gene: TRBJ2-5; V gene: TRBV12-3/TRBV12-4; D gene: TRBD1; clone size: few; CDR3 protein: CASSSTGVTQETQYF; CDR3 DNA: TGTGCCAGCAGTTCGACAGGGGTAACTCAAGAGACCCAGTACTTC
J gene: TRBJ1-4; V gene: TRBV5-1; D gene: -; clone size: -; CDR3 protein: CASSLGRRENEKLFF; CDR3 DNA: TGCGCCAGCAGCTTAGGTCGCAGGGAGAATGAAAAACTGTTTTTT
J gene: TRBJ1-2; V gene: TRBV12-3/TRBV12-4; D gene: TRBD1; clone size: few; CDR3 protein: CASSTGTGGDYGYTF; CDR3 DNA: TGTGCCAGCAGTACAGGGACAGGGGGAGACTATGGCTACACCTTC
J gene: TRBJ2-1; V gene: TRBV2; D gene: -; clone size: few; CDR3 protein: CASDQNQGNSYNEQFF; CDR3 DNA: TGTGCCAGCGACCAGAACCAGGGGAACTCCTACAATGAGCAGTTCTTC
J gene: TRBJ2-3; V gene: TRBV7-3; D gene: TRBD2; clone size: -; CDR3 protein: CASSLLASGGDDTDTQYF; CDR3 DNA: TGTGCCAGCAGCTTATTGGCCAGCGGGGGGGACGACACAGATACGCAGTATTTT
J gene: TRBJ2-3; V gene: TRBV20-1; D gene: -; clone size: few; CDR3 protein: CSARDRRGEFSSTDTQYF; CDR3 DNA: TGCAGTGCTAGAGATCGGCGGGGAGAGTTTTCTAGCACAGATACGCAGTATTTT
J gene: TRBJ2-1; V gene: TRBV13; D gene: TRBD1; clone size: -; CDR3 protein: CASSPPDRVGNEQFF; CDR3 DNA: TGTGCCAGCAGCCCTCCGGACAGGGTGGGCAATGAGCAGTTCTTC
J gene: TRBJ2-1; V gene: TRBV7-8; D gene: TRBD1; clone size: few; CDR3 protein: CASNRDSPYNEQFF; CDR3 DNA: TGTGCCAGCAACCGGGACAGTCCCTACAATGAGCAGTTCTTC
J gene: TRBJ2-5; V gene: TRBV7-9; D gene: -; clone size: once; CDR3 protein: CAGSLLGVETQYF; CDR3 DNA: TGTGCCGGCAGCTTATTAGGGGTTGAGACCCAGTACTTC
J gene: TRBJ1-5; V gene: TRBV19; D gene: -; clone size: -; CDR3 protein: CASSEGNQLQHF; CDR3 DNA: TGTGCCAGTAGTGAGGGCAATCAGCTCCAGCATTTT
J gene: TRBJ2-1; V gene: TRBV15; D gene: TRBD1; clone size: -; CDR3 protein: CATSKGFDRGSEQFF; CDR3 DNA: TGTGCCACCAGCAAGGGGTTCGACAGGGGCAGTGAGCAGTTCTTC